This T cell receptor (beta chain) was sequenced in a study of blood T cell repertoires in COVID-19. Under the authors' procedure: Nucleated cell number was recorded as an estimate derived from reference gene primer amplification. The repertoire was sequenced with immunoSEQ multiplex PCR; TCRdb's copy has only in-frame clones and lacks some. D and trimming were read from the DNA, whereas the V and J calls and clone size are those reported in that table. This table has 150,000 to 170,000 clones, about 86% appearing once. V trimming: 7 bases; J trimming: 4 bases; junction bases outside the gene matches: 6. The CDR3 contains 16 residues. Germline V lookup: CDR1 MNHEY, CDR2 SMNVEV (reference sequence).

This sequence joins TRBV27 and TRBJ2-2; 13 nucleotides agree with TRBD2. Sequences were obtained from peripheral blood. This clonotype was sampled from a woman aged 55-75 years with acute or convalescent COVID-19. The chain's CDR3 is CASTYRTSGGTGELFF. CDR3 nucleotide sequence: TGTGCCAGCACTTATCGGACTAGCGGGGGCACCGGGGAGCTGTTTTTT.